Listed below are T cell receptor beta chains from one sample, sequenced in a study of post-analysis software for immune sequencing data. From the PCR reads, TCRdb called clonotypes with MiXCR, one entry per CDR3 protein. This sample has some 160,000 distinct CDR3 sequences; under 40% occur once, and the top ten carry 25% to 35%. The sample here was blood, taken after autologous hematopoietic stem cell transplantation. The receptors derive from a girl aged 5-17 years with multiple sclerosis. Both conserved end residues are part of each CDR3. The D gene is left open where the match is weak. Rows may omit the clone size; those that give it use once, few, many or a size class.

clone_size	d_call	v_call	j_call	cdr3_aa	cdr3_nt
-	-	TRBV7-7	TRBJ2-7	CASSLGEGNYEQYF	TGTGCTAGCAGCTTAGGCGAGGGAAACTACGAGCAGTACTTC
-	-	TRBV6-5	TRBJ2-7	CASRTFGQSYEQYF	TGTGCCAGCAGAACGTTCGGACAGAGCTACGAGCAGTACTTC
-	-	TRBV6-5	TRBJ1-1	CASSPGGGTEAFF	TGTGCCAGCTCCCCGGGGGGGGGCACTGAAGCTTTCTTT
-	-	TRBV6-2/TRBV6-3	TRBJ2-2	CASTELHKLTGELFF	TGTGCCAGCACTGAACTGCATAAACTCACCGGGGAGCTGTTTTTT
-	TRBD1	TRBV2	TRBJ2-3	CASRTTGGVDTQYF	TGTGCCAGCAGGACGACAGGGGGCGTGGATACGCAGTATTTT
-	TRBD1	TRBV7-9	TRBJ2-3	CASSFGTVASTDTQYF	TGTGCCAGCAGCTTCGGGACAGTTGCTAGCACAGATACGCAGTATTTT
-	-	TRBV10-3	TRBJ1-1	CAISSGNTEAFF	TGTGCCATCAGTTCTGGAAACACTGAAGCTTTCTTT
-	-	TRBV29-1	TRBJ2-1	CSVGDNEQFF	TGCAGCGTTGGGGACAATGAGCAGTTCTTC
-	-	TRBV7-2	TRBJ2-5	CASSLSGALRWTQYF	TGTGCCAGCAGCTTATCGGGGGCCCTTCGATGGACCCAGTACTTC
few	-	TRBV4-1	TRBJ2-7	CASSQDPPEDRAEQYF	TGCGCCAGCAGCCAAGATCCGCCGGAGGACCGCGCGGAGCAGTACTTC
few	TRBD2	TRBV12-3/TRBV12-4	TRBJ2-5	CAGKRGLRETQYF	TGTGCCGGCAAGCGGGGGCTAAGGGAGACCCAGTACTTC
once	TRBD1	TRBV12-3/TRBV12-4	TRBJ2-3	CASSFLTGESDAQYF	TGTGCCAGCAGTTTTCTTACAGGGGAATCAGATGCGCAGTATTTT
few	-	TRBV19	TRBJ1-5	CASSKAYNQPQHF	TGTGCCAGTAGTAAAGCCTACAATCAGCCCCAGCATTTT
few	TRBD1	TRBV20-1	TRBJ2-1	CSARDRVQYNEQFF	TGCAGTGCTAGGGACAGGGTACAGTACAATGAGCAGTTCTTC
-	-	TRBV5-1	TRBJ1-1	CASSLRIEDSGDPEAFF	TGCGCCAGCAGCTTACGCATCGAGGACTCGGGGGACCCTGAAGCTTTCTTT
many	-	TRBV3-1	TRBJ2-7	CASSQVWGGAIGEQYF	TGTGCCAGCAGCCAAGTTTGGGGCGGAGCAATAGGCGAGCAGTACTTC
-	-	TRBV9	TRBJ1-2	CASSVSAGADYGYTF	TGTGCCAGCAGCGTAAGTGCAGGGGCCGACTATGGCTACACCTTC
-	-	TRBV5-1	TRBJ2-6	CASSNRAGSGANVLTF	TGCGCCAGCAGCAATCGTGCAGGGTCTGGGGCCAACGTCCTGACTTTC
-	-	TRBV7-9	TRBJ2-4	CASSPSEIAKNIQYF	TGTGCCAGCAGCCCTAGCGAGATAGCCAAAAACATTCAGTACTTC
-	-	TRBV7-2	TRBJ2-5	CASSPARTGETQYF	TGTGCCAGCAGCCCGGCCCGGACGGGGGAGACCCAGTACTTC
-	-	TRBV7-2	TRBJ2-5	CASSLYGGTQETQYF	TGTGCCAGCAGCTTATATGGCGGGACCCAAGAGACCCAGTACTTC
few	TRBD1	TRBV20-1	TRBJ1-2	CSASTVGTGSELIYGYTF	TGCAGTGCTAGTACGGTCGGGACAGGCTCAGAGCTCATCTATGGCTACACCTTC
-	TRBD2	TRBV6-5	TRBJ2-3	CASSYHGLARGTDTQYF	TGTGCCAGCAGTTACCACGGACTAGCGCGAGGCACAGATACGCAGTATTTT
-	-	TRBV7-2	TRBJ1-1	CASSLDYGASEAFF	TGTGCCAGCAGCTTAGATTATGGGGCTTCTGAAGCTTTCTTT
-	TRBD2	TRBV4-3	TRBJ2-2	CASSQDGAGVFTGELFF	TGCGCCAGCAGCCAAGACGGGGCGGGAGTCTTCACCGGGGAGCTGTTTTTT
few	-	TRBV6-1	TRBJ2-7	CASSEALGPFYEQYF	TGTGCCAGCAGTGAAGCGCTGGGTCCCTTTTACGAGCAGTACTTC
-	TRBD2	TRBV6-1	TRBJ2-7	CASSEGTSGSYEQYF	TGTGCCAGCAGTGAGGGGACTAGCGGCTCCTACGAGCAGTACTTC
few	-	TRBV20-1	TRBJ2-5	CSAGTGSPGETQYF	TGCAGTGCTGGGACCGGGTCACCAGGGGAGACCCAGTACTTC
-	TRBD1	TRBV7-3	TRBJ1-1	CASSLIAGQGENTEAFF	TGTGCCAGCAGCTTAATAGCGGGACAGGGGGAAAACACTGAAGCTTTCTTT
-	-	TRBV18	TRBJ2-5	CASSPQGDETQYF	TGTGCCAGCTCACCACAGGGGGATGAGACCCAGTACTTC
-	-	TRBV7-2	TRBJ2-7	CASSLALGLYFQSSYEQYF	TGTGCCAGCAGCTTAGCTTTAGGGTTGTACTTTCAAAGCTCCTACGAGCAGTACTTC
-	-	TRBV7-8	TRBJ2-2	CASSLGGHGGVYTGELFF	TGTGCCAGCAGCTTAGGGGGCCACGGCGGGGTCTACACCGGGGAGCTGTTTTTT
-	TRBD2	TRBV28	TRBJ2-1	CASSSSHRRLAGPLYNEQFF	TGTGCCAGCAGTTCATCCCACAGGCGACTAGCGGGACCCCTCTACAATGAGCAGTTCTTC
-	-	TRBV20-1	TRBJ1-5	CSASGVSNQPQHF	TGCAGTGCTAGCGGGGTGAGCAATCAGCCCCAGCATTTT
-	TRBD1	TRBV7-2	TRBJ2-3	CASSWDRASTDTQYF	TGTGCCAGCAGCTGGGACAGAGCGAGCACAGATACGCAGTATTTT
few	-	TRBV20-1	TRBJ2-7	CSAAASDSYEQYF	TGCAGTGCCGCCGCTAGCGACTCCTACGAGCAGTACTTC
-	TRBD2	TRBV5-5	TRBJ2-3	CASSYTAGGFTDTQYF	TGTGCCAGCAGTTATACAGCGGGGGGGTTCACAGATACGCAGTATTTT
-	TRBD2	TRBV7-3	TRBJ2-7	CASSRSGNSYEQYF	TGTGCCAGCAGCCGTAGCGGGAACTCCTACGAGCAGTACTTC
-	TRBD1	TRBV12-3/TRBV12-4	TRBJ1-1	CASSFNRGTETFF	TGTGCCAGCAGTTTTAACAGGGGGACTGAGACTTTCTTT
few	-	TRBV6-1	TRBJ1-1	CASSVGASGRAEAFF	TGTGCCAGCAGTGTAGGCGCGTCAGGACGGGCTGAAGCTTTCTTT
-	-	TRBV9	TRBJ1-5	CASSVGLMQPQHF	TGTGCCAGCAGCGTAGGTTTGATGCAGCCCCAGCATTTT